A selection of T cell receptor beta chains follows, all from one sample in a study of T cell repertoires in ileal Crohn's disease. The repertoire was sequenced with immunoSEQ multiplex PCR; TCRdb's copy has only in-frame clones and lacks some. The data show some 7,000 clones, roughly 74% seen once. Input material: ileal tissue. These receptors were collected from an adult with Crohn's disease. Both conserved end residues are part of each CDR3. The order of the fields is J gene, clone size, D gene, V gene, CDR3 DNA, CDR3 protein. A D gene is named only where the DNA matches it firmly. Size values are once, few and many counts, or a class for expanded clones, and some rows have none.

TRBJ2-7 . . TRBV28 TGTGCCAGCAGCCCCACCGGGGACTACGAGCAGTACTTC CASSPTGDYEQYF
TRBJ2-7 . . TRBV6-5 TGTGCCAGCAGTTACTCGTCAGGGTCCAGCGAGCAGTACTTC CASSYSSGSSEQYF
TRBJ2-5 . TRBD1 TRBV28 TGTGCCAGCAGTCCAACTACTCCGGGACAGGGACAAGAGACCCAGTACTTC CASSPTTPGQGQETQYF
TRBJ2-1 . . TRBV13 TGTGCCAGCAGCTTACAGCGGCGGGGTATAGATGAGCAGTTCTTC CASSLQRRGIDEQFF
TRBJ1-6 . TRBD1 TRBV19 TGTGCCAGTAATGACGGACAGGGTGTGACTAATTCACCCCTCCACTTT CASNDGQGVTNSPLHF
TRBJ1-1 . TRBD1 TRBV20-1 TGCAGTGCTTTAGACAGGGAGAGCGCTTTCTTT CSALDRESAFF
TRBJ1-6 . TRBD1 TRBV6-5 TGTGCCAGCAGTTACGAAACCGGGACAGGGGGTTCACCCCTCCACTTT CASSYETGTGGSPLHF
TRBJ2-2 . TRBD1 TRBV19 TGTGCCAGTAGCCCACAGGGGACCGGGGAGCTGTTTTTT CASSPQGTGELFF
TRBJ1-2 . . TRBV6-5 TGTGCCAGCAGGTTAGGACCTGCGGGTGGCTACACCTTC CASRLGPAGGYTF
TRBJ1-2 . . TRBV29-1 TGCAGCGTTGAAGGGCAGGGGCGGGTGGCCTTC CSVEGQGRVAF
TRBJ1-2 . . TRBV14 TGTGCCAGCAGCCAAGTTGGCACAGGCTATGGCTACACCTTC CASSQVGTGYGYTF
TRBJ1-1 once . TRBV6-1 TGTGCCAACAGTGAAGGCGGGGCTTTCTTT CANSEGGAFF
TRBJ2-3 . . TRBV27 TGTGCCAGCAGTACAGGGTCCACAGATACGCAGTATTTT CASSTGSTDTQYF
TRBJ2-2 few . TRBV18 TGTGCCAGCTCACTTAGGGGGATCACCGGGGAGCTGTTTTTT CASSLRGITGELFF
TRBJ2-2 few . TRBV7-8 TGTGCCAGCAGTCCCACGCGGCAAAGGACAGCAATCACCGGGGAGCTGTTTTTT CASSPTRQRTAITGELFF
TRBJ1-1 . TRBD1 TRBV10-3 TGTGCCATCAGTGAGTCGACAGGGACGAACACTGAAGCTTTCTTT CAISESTGTNTEAFF
TRBJ1-3 . . TRBV10-2 TGCGCCAGCTTGGCGGTCGGGAGCTCTGGAAACACCATATATTTT CASLAVGSSGNTIYF
TRBJ2-3 . . TRBV30 TGTGCCTGGAGTGTACAAGGGGTGGATACGCAGTATTTT CAWSVQGVDTQYF
TRBJ1-2 . TRBD1 TRBV5-1 TGCGCCAGCGGTAACAGGGGTCTTAACTATGGCTACACCTTC CASGNRGLNYGYTF
TRBJ1-5 . . TRBV6-5 TGTGCCAGCAGTTACTCGATAGGAGAGCCCCAGCATTTT CASSYSIGEPQHF